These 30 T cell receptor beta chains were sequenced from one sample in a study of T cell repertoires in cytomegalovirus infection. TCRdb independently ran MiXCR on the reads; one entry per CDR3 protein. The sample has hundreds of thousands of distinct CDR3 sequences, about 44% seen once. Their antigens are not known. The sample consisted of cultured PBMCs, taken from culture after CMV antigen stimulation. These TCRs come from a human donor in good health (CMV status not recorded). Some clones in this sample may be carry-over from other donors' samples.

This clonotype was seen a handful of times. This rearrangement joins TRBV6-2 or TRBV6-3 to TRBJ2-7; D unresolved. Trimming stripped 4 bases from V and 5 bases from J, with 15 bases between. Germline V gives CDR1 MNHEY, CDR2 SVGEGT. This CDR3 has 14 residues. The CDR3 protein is CASSSDGVWDEQYF. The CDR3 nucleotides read TGTGCCAGCAGTTCGGACGGTGTCTGGGACGAGCAGTACTTC.

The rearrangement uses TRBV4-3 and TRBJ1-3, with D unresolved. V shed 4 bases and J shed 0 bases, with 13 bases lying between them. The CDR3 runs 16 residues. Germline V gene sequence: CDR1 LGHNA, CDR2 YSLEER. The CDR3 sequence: CASSLIHMISGNTIYF. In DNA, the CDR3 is TGCGCCAGCAGCCTCATACACATGATCTCTGGAAACACCATATATTTT.

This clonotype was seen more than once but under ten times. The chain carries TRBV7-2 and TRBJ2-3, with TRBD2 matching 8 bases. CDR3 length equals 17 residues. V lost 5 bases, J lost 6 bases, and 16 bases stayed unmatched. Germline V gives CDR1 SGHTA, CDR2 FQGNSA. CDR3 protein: CASSPLGAGEWGDTQYF. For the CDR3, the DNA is TGTGCCAGCAGCCCCCTTGGAGCGGGAGAGTGGGGGGATACGCAGTATTTT.

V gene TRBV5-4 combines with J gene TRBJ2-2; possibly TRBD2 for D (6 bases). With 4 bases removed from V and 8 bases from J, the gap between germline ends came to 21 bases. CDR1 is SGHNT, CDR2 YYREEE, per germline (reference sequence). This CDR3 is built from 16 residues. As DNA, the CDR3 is TGTGCCAGCAGCCCATTTGGACGGGAGAGCAGGGGGGAGCTGTTTTTT. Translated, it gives CASSPFGRESRGELFF.

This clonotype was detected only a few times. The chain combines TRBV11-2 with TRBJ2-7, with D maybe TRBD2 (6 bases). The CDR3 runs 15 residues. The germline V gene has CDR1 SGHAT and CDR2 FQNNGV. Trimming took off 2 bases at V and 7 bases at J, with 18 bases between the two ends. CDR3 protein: CASSLNRGSFREQYF. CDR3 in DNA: TGTGCCAGCAGCTTAAATCGGGGGAGTTTTCGTGAGCAGTACTTC.

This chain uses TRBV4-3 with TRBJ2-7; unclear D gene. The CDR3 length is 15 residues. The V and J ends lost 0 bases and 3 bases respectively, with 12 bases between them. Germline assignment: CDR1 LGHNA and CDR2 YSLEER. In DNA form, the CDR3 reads TGCGCCAGCAGCCAAGACGGCAGCCTGAACTACGAGCAGTACTTC. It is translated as CASSQDGSLNYEQYF.

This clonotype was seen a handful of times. CDR3 sequence (DNA): TGTGCCAGTAGTACAACAGGTTTGTCGGGGTATAGCAATCAGCCCCAGCATTTT. The encoded protein is CASSTTGLSGYSNQPQHF. This chain joins TRBV19 and TRBJ1-5; TRBD1 is a possible D gene (5 bases). The CDR3 covers 18 residues. V was pared by 4 bases and J by 0 bases, with 19 bases between. Germline V gene lookup returns CDR1 LNHDA and CDR2 SQIVND (reference sequence).

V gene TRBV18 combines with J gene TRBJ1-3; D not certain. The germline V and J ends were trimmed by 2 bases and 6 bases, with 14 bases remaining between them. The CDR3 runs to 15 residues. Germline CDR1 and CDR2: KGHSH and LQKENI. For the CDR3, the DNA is TGTGCCAGCTCACCAGCGGACCCCCTGCTAAACACCATATATTTT. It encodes CASSPADPLLNTIYF.

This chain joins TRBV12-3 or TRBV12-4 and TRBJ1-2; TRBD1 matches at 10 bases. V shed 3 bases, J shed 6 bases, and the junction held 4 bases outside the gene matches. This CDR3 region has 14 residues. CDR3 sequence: CASSLDRGSNGYTF. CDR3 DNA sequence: TGTGCCAGCAGTTTGGACAGGGGGTCAAATGGCTACACCTTC.

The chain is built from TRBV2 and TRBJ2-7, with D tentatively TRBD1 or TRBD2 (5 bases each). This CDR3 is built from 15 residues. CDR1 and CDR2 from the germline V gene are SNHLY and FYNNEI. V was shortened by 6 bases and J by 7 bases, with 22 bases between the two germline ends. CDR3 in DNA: TGTGCCAGCAGCGAGACGGGGCGTTCGGCGTTAGAGCAGTACTTC. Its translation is CASSETGRSALEQYF.

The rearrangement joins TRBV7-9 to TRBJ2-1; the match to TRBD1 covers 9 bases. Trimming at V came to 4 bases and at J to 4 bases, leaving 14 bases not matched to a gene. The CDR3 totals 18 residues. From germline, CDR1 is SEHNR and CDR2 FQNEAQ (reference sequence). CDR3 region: CASSSTLQGAWTYNEQFF. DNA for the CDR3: TGTGCCAGCAGCTCTACCCTACAGGGGGCCTGGACTTACAATGAGCAGTTCTTC. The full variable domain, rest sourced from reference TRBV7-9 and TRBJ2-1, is DTGVSQNPRHKITKRGQNVTFRCDPISEHNRLYWYRQTLGQGPEFLTYFQNEAQLEKSRLLSDRFSAERPKGSFSTLEIQRTEQGDSAMYLCASSSTLQGAWTYNEQFFGPGTRLTVL.

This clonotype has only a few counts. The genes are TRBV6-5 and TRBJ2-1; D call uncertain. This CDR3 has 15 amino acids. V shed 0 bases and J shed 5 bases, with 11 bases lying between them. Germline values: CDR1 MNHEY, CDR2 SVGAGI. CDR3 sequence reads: CASSYSRNFHNEQFF. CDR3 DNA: TGTGCCAGCAGTTACTCACGTAACTTTCACAATGAGCAGTTCTTC.

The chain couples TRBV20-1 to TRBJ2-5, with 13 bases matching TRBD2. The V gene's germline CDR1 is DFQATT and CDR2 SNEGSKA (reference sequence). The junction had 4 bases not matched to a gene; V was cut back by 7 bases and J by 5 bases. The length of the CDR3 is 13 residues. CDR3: CSGTSGSRETQYF. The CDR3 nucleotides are TGCAGTGGGACTAGCGGGAGTCGGGAGACCCAGTACTTC.

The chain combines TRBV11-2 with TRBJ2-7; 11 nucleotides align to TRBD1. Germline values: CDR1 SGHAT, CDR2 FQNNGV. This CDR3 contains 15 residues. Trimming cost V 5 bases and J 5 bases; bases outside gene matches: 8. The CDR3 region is CASSRRTGGGDEQYF. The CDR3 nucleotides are TGTGCCAGCAGCAGAAGGACAGGGGGCGGCGACGAGCAGTACTTC.

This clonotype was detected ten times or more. The CDR3 sequence: CASSSRVGLAGGSGDIQYF. CDR3 in DNA: TGTGCCAGCAGCTCCCGGGTGGGACTAGCGGGGGGCTCGGGTGACATTCAGTACTTC. This chain connects TRBV7-6 to TRBJ2-4; TRBD2 matches 15 bases. The V gene's germline CDR1 is SGHVS and CDR2 FNYEAQ. The CDR3 contains 19 residues. V lost 4 bases and J lost 8; bases outside the gene matches: 15.

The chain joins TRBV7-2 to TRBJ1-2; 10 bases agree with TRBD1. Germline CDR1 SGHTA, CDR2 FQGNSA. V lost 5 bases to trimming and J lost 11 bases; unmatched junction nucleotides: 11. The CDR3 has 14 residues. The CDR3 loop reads CASSIGGTGVWYTF. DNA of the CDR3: TGTGCCAGCAGCATAGGAGGGACAGGGGTATGGTACACCTTC.

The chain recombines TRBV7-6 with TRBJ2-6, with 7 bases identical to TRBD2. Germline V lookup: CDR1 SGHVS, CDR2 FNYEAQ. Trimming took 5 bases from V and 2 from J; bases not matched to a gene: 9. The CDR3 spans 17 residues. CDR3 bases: TGTGCCAGCAGCCCGGAGGGCGGGAGAACTGGGGCCAACGTCCTGACTTTC. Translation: CASSPEGGRTGANVLTF.

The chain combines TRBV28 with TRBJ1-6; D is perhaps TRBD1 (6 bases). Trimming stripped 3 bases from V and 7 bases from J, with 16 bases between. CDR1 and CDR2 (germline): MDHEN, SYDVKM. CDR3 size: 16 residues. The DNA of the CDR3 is TGTGCCAGCAGTTTCTCCTCCGGGGGCCAAAATTCACCCCTCCACTTT. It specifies CASSFSSGGQNSPLHF.

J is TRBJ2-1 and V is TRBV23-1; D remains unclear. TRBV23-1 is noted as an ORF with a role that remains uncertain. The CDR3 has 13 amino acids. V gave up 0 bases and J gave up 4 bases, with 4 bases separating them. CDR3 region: CASSQSKYNEQFF. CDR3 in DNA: TGCGCCAGCAGTCAATCAAAGTACAATGAGCAGTTCTTC.

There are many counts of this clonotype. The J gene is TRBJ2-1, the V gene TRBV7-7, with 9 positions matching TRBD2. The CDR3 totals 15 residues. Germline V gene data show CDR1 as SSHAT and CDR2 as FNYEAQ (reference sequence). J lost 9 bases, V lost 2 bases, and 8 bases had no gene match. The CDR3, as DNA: TGTGCCAGCAGCTTATGGCGGGAGGGCCAGGGTGAGCAGTTCTTC. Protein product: CASSLWREGQGEQFF.

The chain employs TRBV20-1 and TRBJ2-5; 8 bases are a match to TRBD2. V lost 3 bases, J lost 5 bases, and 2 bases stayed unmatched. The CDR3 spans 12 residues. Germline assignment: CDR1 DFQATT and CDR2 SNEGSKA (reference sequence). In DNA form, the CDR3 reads TGCAGTGCTAGCGGGAGGGGGGAGACCCAGTACTTC. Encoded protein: CSASGRGETQYF.

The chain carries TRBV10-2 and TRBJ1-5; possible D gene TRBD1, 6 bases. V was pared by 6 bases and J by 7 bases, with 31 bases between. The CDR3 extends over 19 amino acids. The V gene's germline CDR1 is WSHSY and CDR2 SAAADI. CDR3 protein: CASSLAQGRAAQPRQPQHF. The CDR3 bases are TGCGCCAGCAGCCTCGCCCAGGGGAGGGCGGCTCAGCCCCGCCAGCCCCAGCATTTT.

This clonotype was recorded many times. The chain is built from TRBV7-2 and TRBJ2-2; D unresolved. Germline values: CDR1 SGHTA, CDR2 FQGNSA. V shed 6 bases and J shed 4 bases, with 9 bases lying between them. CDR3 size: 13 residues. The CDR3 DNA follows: TGTGCCAGCAGGCCCTGGAGCACCGGGGAGCTGTTTTTT. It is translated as CASRPWSTGELFF.

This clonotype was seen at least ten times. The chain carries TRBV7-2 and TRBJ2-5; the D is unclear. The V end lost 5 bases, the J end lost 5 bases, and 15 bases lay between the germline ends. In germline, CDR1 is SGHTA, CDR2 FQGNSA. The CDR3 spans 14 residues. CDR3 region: CASSLRIGSETQYF. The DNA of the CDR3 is TGTGCCAGCAGCCTCCGGATTGGTAGCGAGACCCAGTACTTC.

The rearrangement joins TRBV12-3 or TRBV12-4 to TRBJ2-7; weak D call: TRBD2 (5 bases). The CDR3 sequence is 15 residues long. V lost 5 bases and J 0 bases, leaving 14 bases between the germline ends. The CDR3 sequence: CASSPRGWSSYEQYF. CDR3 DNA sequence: TGTGCCAGCAGTCCCCGAGGGTGGAGCTCCTACGAGCAGTACTTC.

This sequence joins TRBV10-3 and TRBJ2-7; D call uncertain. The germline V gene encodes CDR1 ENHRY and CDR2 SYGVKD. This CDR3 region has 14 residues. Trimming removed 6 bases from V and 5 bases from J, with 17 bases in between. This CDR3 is CAISGRTGQDEQYF. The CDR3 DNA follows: TGTGCCATCAGCGGTCGGACCGGGCAGGACGAGCAGTACTTC.

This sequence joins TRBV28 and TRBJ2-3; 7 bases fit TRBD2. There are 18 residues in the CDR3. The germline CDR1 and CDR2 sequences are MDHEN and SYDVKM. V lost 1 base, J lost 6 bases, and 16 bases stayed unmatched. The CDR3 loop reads CASSLSLLEAGERDTQYF. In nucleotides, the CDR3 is TGTGCCAGCAGTTTATCTTTATTGGAGGCGGGAGAAAGGGATACGCAGTATTTT.

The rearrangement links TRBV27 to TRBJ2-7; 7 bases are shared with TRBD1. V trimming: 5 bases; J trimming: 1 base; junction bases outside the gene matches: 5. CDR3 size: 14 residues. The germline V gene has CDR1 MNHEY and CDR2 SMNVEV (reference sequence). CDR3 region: CASSTGDRSYEQYF. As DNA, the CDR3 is TGTGCCAGCAGTACCGGGGACAGATCCTACGAGCAGTACTTC.

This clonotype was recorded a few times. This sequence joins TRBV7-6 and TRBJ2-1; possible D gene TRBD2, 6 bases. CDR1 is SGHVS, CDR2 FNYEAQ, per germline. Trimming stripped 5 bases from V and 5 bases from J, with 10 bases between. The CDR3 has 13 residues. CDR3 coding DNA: TGTGCCAGCAGCCCTAGCGATCACAATGAGCAGTTCTTC. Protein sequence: CASSPSDHNEQFF.

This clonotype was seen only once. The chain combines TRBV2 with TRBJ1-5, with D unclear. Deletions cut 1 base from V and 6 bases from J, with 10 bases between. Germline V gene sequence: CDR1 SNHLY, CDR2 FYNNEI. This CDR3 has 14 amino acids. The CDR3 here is CASSEVRGAQPQHF. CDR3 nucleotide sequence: TGTGCCAGCAGTGAAGTTCGGGGAGCTCAGCCCCAGCATTTT. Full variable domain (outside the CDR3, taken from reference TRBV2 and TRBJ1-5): EPEVTQTPSHQVTQMGQEVILRCVPISNHLYFYWYRQILGQKVEFLVSFYNNEISEKSEIFDDQFSVERPDGSNFTLKIRSTKLEDSAMYFCASSEVRGAQPQHFGDGTRLSIL.